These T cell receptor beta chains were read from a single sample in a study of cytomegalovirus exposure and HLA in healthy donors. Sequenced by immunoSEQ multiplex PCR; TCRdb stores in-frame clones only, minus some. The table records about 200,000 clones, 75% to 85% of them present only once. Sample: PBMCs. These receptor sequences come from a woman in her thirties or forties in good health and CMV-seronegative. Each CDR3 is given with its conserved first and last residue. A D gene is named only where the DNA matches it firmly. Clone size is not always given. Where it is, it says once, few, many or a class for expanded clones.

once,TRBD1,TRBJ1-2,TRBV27,TGTGCCAGCAGTTCTGGACAGGCTGCCATTGGCTACACCTTC,CASSSGQAAIGYTF
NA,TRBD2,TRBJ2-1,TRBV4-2,TGTGCCAGCAGCCAACCCGGGACTAGCGGCCGTTGGCCTTACCTCAATGAGCAGTTCTTC,CASSQPGTSGRWPYLNEQFF
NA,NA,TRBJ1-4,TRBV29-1,TGCAGCGGAGGGGAGGGTGAAAAACTGTTTTTT,CSGGEGEKLFF
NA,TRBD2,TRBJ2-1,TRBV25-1,TGTGCCACGGGACTAGCGAGTGAGCAGTTCTTC,CATGLASEQFF
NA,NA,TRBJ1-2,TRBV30,TGTGCCTGGAGTGTCAGGACGGTCGAGAAAAAGGGGGGCTACACCTTC,CAWSVRTVEKKGGYTF
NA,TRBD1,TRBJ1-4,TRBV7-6,TGTGCCAGCAGCGTCGGACAGGGGGCAGCTGAAAAACTGTTTTTT,CASSVGQGAAEKLFF
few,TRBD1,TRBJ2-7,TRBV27,TGTGCCAGCAGTTCAGGACAGGGGGCCCGAACTACTTACGAGCAGTACTTC,CASSSGQGARTTYEQYF
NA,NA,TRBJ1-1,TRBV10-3,TGTGCCATCAGTGAAGGCTACTATAAGCGCGCTGGCAGCACTGAAGCTTTCTTT,CAISEGYYKRAGSTEAFF
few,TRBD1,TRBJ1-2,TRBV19,TGTGCCAGTAGTATGGGACAGGGTTATGGCTACACCTTC,CASSMGQGYGYTF
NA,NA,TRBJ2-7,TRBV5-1,TGCGCCAGCAGCTTGGGACACGGGGGAACCTACGAGCAGTACTTC,CASSLGHGGTYEQYF
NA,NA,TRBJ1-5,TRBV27,TGTGCCAGCAGTTTATCATTCGGGACACTCGTTGGGGGCAATCAGCCCCAGCATTTT,CASSLSFGTLVGGNQPQHF
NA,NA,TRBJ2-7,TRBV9,TGTGCCAGCAGCGTAGCGCTGGAGACCCCCTACGAGCAGTACTTC,CASSVALETPYEQYF
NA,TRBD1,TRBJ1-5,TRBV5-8,TGTGCCAGCAGCTTGGCGGGACAGGGAATAAGGCAGCCCCAGCATTTT,CASSLAGQGIRQPQHF
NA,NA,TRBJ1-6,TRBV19,TGTGCCAGTAGAACGGGTATGTGGTCACCCCTCCACTTT,CASRTGMWSPLHF
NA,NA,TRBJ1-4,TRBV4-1,TGCGCCAGCAGCCAAGATTCTAGTAGTGGTAATGAAAAACTGTTTTTT,CASSQDSSSGNEKLFF
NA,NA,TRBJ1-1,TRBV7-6,TGTGCCAGCAGCTTAGGTACACCAAACACTGAAGCTTTCTTT,CASSLGTPNTEAFF
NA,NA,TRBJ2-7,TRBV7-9,TGTGCCAGCAGCTTAGGATCGGGACAAGGGTACTTC,CASSLGSGQGYF
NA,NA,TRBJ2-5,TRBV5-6,TGTGCCAGCAGCTTCCCTAGCGAGGAGACCCAGTACTTC,CASSFPSEETQYF
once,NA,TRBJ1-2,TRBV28,TGTGCCAGCAGGCGGGGCAGAACTATCTATGGCTACACCTTC,CASRRGRTIYGYTF
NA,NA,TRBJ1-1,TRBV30,TGTGCCTGGAGATGGTTAAGAGCTGAAGCTTTCTTT,CAWRWLRAEAFF
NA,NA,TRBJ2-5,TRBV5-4,TGTGCCAGCAGCTTGCCAGGGTACCAAGAGACCCAGTACTTC,CASSLPGYQETQYF
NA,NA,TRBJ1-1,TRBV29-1,TGCAGCGTTGCGCGTCCCCAGGCTGAAGCTTTCTTT,CSVARPQAEAFF
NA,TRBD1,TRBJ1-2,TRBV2,TGTGCCAGCAGGGGGACAGGACTAAGCTATGGCTACACCTTC,CASRGTGLSYGYTF
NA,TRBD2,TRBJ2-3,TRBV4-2,TGTGCCAGCAGCCAAACGGGAGGGCCCACAGATACGCAGTATTTT,CASSQTGGPTDTQYF
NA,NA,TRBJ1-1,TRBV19,TGTGCCAGTAGTACGGGAGGTCTGACTGAAGCTTTCTTT,CASSTGGLTEAFF
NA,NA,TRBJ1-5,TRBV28,TGTGCCAGCAGTTTGGAGCTTCCTAATCAGCCCCAGCATTTT,CASSLELPNQPQHF
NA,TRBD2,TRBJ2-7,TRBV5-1,TGCGCCAGCAGCCAGGGACTAGCGGGAGGCCTCTCCTACGAGCAGTACTTC,CASSQGLAGGLSYEQYF
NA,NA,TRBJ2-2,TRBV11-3,TGTGCCAGCAGCCTCTCGGGAGCGAACACCGGGGAGCTGTTTTTT,CASSLSGANTGELFF
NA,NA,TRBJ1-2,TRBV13,TGTGCCAGCAGCTCGGCGGGGTTTCCTTATGGCTACACCTTC,CASSSAGFPYGYTF